The 4 T cell receptor beta chains reported below all come from one sample, sequenced in a study of CD8 T cells in ankylosing spondylitis. TCRdb re-called the 5' RACE reads with MiXCR, one entry per CDR3 protein. Of 17,000 or so distinct CDR3 sequences in the sample, roughly 8.2% were seen once. Material: blood. Receptors originate from a male donor with ankylosing spondylitis or in good health (not recorded which).

The chain is built from TRBV29-1 and TRBJ1-1; 8 nucleotides agree with TRBD1. Germline trimming cut 5 bases from V and 1 base from J; bases unmatched to any gene: 3. The length of the CDR3 is 13 residues. Per germline, CDR1 SQVTM and CDR2 ANQGSEA. The CDR3: CSVHDRGNTEAFF. The CDR3, as DNA: TGCAGCGTTCATGACAGGGGGAACACTGAAGCTTTCTTT.

This clonotype occurred many times. The J gene is TRBJ1-1, the V gene TRBV5-1; D gene ambiguous. The germline V and J ends were trimmed by 3 bases and 3 bases, with 12 bases remaining between them. Germline CDR1 SGHRS, CDR2 YFSETQ. CDR3 length: 14 residues. For the CDR3, the DNA is TGCGCCAGCAGCTCCCGGATCACTGACACTGAAGCTTTCTTT. Translated: CASSSRITDTEAFF.

In this sample, this clonotype turned up a few times. V usage is TRBV28 and J usage is TRBJ2-1; D unresolved. Germline V gene sequence: CDR1 MDHEN, CDR2 SYDVKM. Trimming cost V 5 bases and J 3 bases, with 8 bases left between them. CDR3 length: 13 residues. The CDR3 here is CASSLLNYNEQFF. The CDR3 nucleotides read TGTGCCAGCAGTCTACTCAACTACAATGAGCAGTTCTTC.

This clonotype was observed at least ten times. The CDR3 coding sequence is TGTGCCACCAGTGACCAGGGTGGCACCGGGGAGCTGTTTTTT. Its protein is CATSDQGGTGELFF. V usage is TRBV24-1 and J usage is TRBJ2-2; tentative D call: TRBD1 (5 bases). Trimming shortened V by 4 bases and J by 4 bases, and 9 bases separated the two germline ends. CDR1 and CDR2 from the germline V gene are KGHDR and SFDVKD. The CDR3 contains 14 residues.